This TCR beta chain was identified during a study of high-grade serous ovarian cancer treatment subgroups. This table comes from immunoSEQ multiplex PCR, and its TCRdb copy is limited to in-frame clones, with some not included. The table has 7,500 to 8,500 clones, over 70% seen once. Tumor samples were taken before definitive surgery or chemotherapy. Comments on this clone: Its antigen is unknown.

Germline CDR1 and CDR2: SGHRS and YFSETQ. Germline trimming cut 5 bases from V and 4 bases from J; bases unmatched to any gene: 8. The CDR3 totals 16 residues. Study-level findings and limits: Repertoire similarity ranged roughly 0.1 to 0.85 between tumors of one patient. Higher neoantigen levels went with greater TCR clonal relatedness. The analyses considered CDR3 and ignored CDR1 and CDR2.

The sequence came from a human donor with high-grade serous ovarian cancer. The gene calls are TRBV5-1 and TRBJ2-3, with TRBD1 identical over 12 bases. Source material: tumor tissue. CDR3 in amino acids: CASSRARDRGPDTQYF. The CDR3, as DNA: TGCGCCAGCAGTCGCGCCCGGGACAGGGGGCCAGATACGCAGTATTTT.